Listed below are T cell receptor beta chains from one sample, sequenced in a study of control samples from healthy donors and cancer patients. Only in-frame clones appear in the TCRdb table, and some are missing; sequencing was by immunoSEQ multiplex PCR. This table holds 150,000 to 200,000 clones, around 95% found once. Sequenced input: blood. Receptors were obtained from a woman between 35 and 50 years old in good health. Each CDR3 is given with its conserved first and last residue. A D gene is named only where the DNA matches it firmly. Where a row states a size, it is once, few, many or the class of an expanded clone; other rows omit it.

v_call: TRBV19; d_call: TRBD1; clone_size: once; j_call: TRBJ1-1; cdr3_nt: TGTGCCAGTAGTTTCGGGACAGCTAACACTGAAGCTTTCTTT; cdr3_aa: CASSFGTANTEAFF
v_call: TRBV4-3; d_call: NA; clone_size: NA; j_call: TRBJ1-5; cdr3_nt: TGCGCCAGCAGCCAAGAATGGGGGGCAGGCCCCCTACAGCCCCAGCATTTT; cdr3_aa: CASSQEWGAGPLQPQHF
v_call: TRBV11-3; d_call: NA; clone_size: NA; j_call: TRBJ1-1; cdr3_nt: TGTGCCAGCAGCGTTGGTGGGGATATCAACACTGAAGCTTTCTTT; cdr3_aa: CASSVGGDINTEAFF
v_call: TRBV4-3; d_call: NA; clone_size: NA; j_call: TRBJ2-3; cdr3_nt: TGCGCCAGCAGCCAGAGGCGCACAGATACGCAGTATTTT; cdr3_aa: CASSQRRTDTQYF
v_call: TRBV5-4; d_call: TRBD1; clone_size: NA; j_call: TRBJ2-1; cdr3_nt: TGTGCCAGCAGCATACAGGGGTCCCATGAGCAGTTCTTC; cdr3_aa: CASSIQGSHEQFF
v_call: TRBV12-3/TRBV12-4; d_call: NA; clone_size: NA; j_call: TRBJ1-2; cdr3_nt: TGTGCCAGCAGTTTAAGCAGGGACGGCTACACCTTC; cdr3_aa: CASSLSRDGYTF
v_call: TRBV3-1/TRBV3-2; d_call: TRBD2; clone_size: NA; j_call: TRBJ2-1; cdr3_nt: TGTGCCAGCAGCCACCTAGCGGGAGTCGATGAGCAGTTCTTC; cdr3_aa: CASSHLAGVDEQFF
v_call: TRBV6-5; d_call: NA; clone_size: NA; j_call: TRBJ1-1; cdr3_nt: TGTGCCAGCAGTTTTGGCCCGAACACTGAAGCTTTCTTT; cdr3_aa: CASSFGPNTEAFF
v_call: TRBV2; d_call: NA; clone_size: once; j_call: TRBJ1-5; cdr3_nt: TGTGCCAGCACTTTCGACGGCGGGAATCAGCCCCAGCATTTT; cdr3_aa: CASTFDGGNQPQHF
v_call: TRBV3-1/TRBV3-2; d_call: NA; clone_size: NA; j_call: TRBJ1-2; cdr3_nt: TGTGCCAGCAGCCAAGCTGACCAGGGGAATGGCTACACCTTC; cdr3_aa: CASSQADQGNGYTF
v_call: TRBV2; d_call: NA; clone_size: NA; j_call: TRBJ1-2; cdr3_nt: TGTGCCAGCAGTGAAAGCGGACAGAACTATGGCTACACCTTC; cdr3_aa: CASSESGQNYGYTF
v_call: TRBV7-9; d_call: NA; clone_size: NA; j_call: TRBJ1-4; cdr3_nt: TGTGCCAGCAGCTCTGGCACAACTAATGAAAAACTGTTTTTT; cdr3_aa: CASSSGTTNEKLFF
v_call: TRBV5-1; d_call: TRBD1; clone_size: NA; j_call: TRBJ1-4; cdr3_nt: TGCGCCAGCAGCTTATACCGGGACAGGGGAAATGAAAAACTGTTTTTT; cdr3_aa: CASSLYRDRGNEKLFF
v_call: TRBV6-5; d_call: NA; clone_size: NA; j_call: TRBJ2-1; cdr3_nt: TGTGCCAGCGGCCCAGGGATTGTCGAGGAGCAGTTCTTC; cdr3_aa: CASGPGIVEEQFF
v_call: TRBV4-3; d_call: NA; clone_size: NA; j_call: TRBJ1-6; cdr3_nt: TGCGCCAGCAGCCAAGAACCGGGAAAATCTGGGTCACCCCTCCACTTT; cdr3_aa: CASSQEPGKSGSPLHF
v_call: TRBV29-1; d_call: TRBD2; clone_size: NA; j_call: TRBJ2-1; cdr3_nt: TGCAGCGTTGGGGCGGGGGGGATAAACAATGAGCAGTTCTTC; cdr3_aa: CSVGAGGINNEQFF
v_call: TRBV29-1; d_call: NA; clone_size: NA; j_call: TRBJ1-1; cdr3_nt: TGCAGCGTCAGGGACCCCACTGAAGCTTTCTTT; cdr3_aa: CSVRDPTEAFF
v_call: TRBV29-1; d_call: NA; clone_size: NA; j_call: TRBJ2-1; cdr3_nt: TGCAGCGTGGCGGGACGCTACAATGAGCAGTTCTTC; cdr3_aa: CSVAGRYNEQFF
v_call: TRBV4-3; d_call: NA; clone_size: NA; j_call: TRBJ2-3; cdr3_nt: TGCGCCAGCAGCCAAGATGCGAGAGATACGCAGTATTTT; cdr3_aa: CASSQDARDTQYF
v_call: TRBV4-3; d_call: TRBD1; clone_size: NA; j_call: TRBJ1-5; cdr3_nt: TGCGCCAGCAGCCAAAACTTGCAGGGGGGCAATCAGCCCCAGCATTTT; cdr3_aa: CASSQNLQGGNQPQHF
v_call: TRBV12-3/TRBV12-4; d_call: NA; clone_size: NA; j_call: TRBJ1-1; cdr3_nt: TGTGCCAGCAGTGCTAAAAGGGTCACTGAAGCTTTCTTT; cdr3_aa: CASSAKRVTEAFF
v_call: TRBV4-1; d_call: NA; clone_size: once; j_call: TRBJ2-1; cdr3_nt: TGCGCCAGCAGCCCCACGGGGCGGCAGATACACAATGAGCAGTTCTTC; cdr3_aa: CASSPTGRQIHNEQFF
v_call: TRBV20-1; d_call: NA; clone_size: NA; j_call: TRBJ1-3; cdr3_nt: TGCGGTGCTAGTAACCTCGGCTCTGGAAACACCATATATTTT; cdr3_aa: CGASNLGSGNTIYF
v_call: TRBV5-6; d_call: NA; clone_size: once; j_call: TRBJ1-5; cdr3_nt: TGTGCCAGCAGTCGTCGGGACCACGGGAGCAATCAGCCCCAGCATTTT; cdr3_aa: CASSRRDHGSNQPQHF
v_call: TRBV6-1; d_call: TRBD1; clone_size: NA; j_call: TRBJ1-5; cdr3_nt: TGTGCCAGCAGTGAAGGGGCAGGGGGTGATCAGCCCCAGCATTTT; cdr3_aa: CASSEGAGGDQPQHF
v_call: TRBV18; d_call: TRBD1; clone_size: NA; j_call: TRBJ1-1; cdr3_nt: TGTGCCAGCTCACCACTGCAGGGGGTGAACACTGAAGCTTTCTTT; cdr3_aa: CASSPLQGVNTEAFF
v_call: TRBV7-2; d_call: TRBD2; clone_size: NA; j_call: TRBJ2-1; cdr3_nt: TGTGCCAGCAGCCTAGCGGGAGGGCCGGGGAATGAGCAGTTCTTC; cdr3_aa: CASSLAGGPGNEQFF
v_call: TRBV19; d_call: TRBD2; clone_size: NA; j_call: TRBJ2-1; cdr3_nt: TGTGCCAGCGAAGGGACTAGCGGGAGGAATCCTACCTACAATGAGCAGTTCTTC; cdr3_aa: CASEGTSGRNPTYNEQFF
v_call: TRBV3-1/TRBV3-2; d_call: NA; clone_size: few; j_call: TRBJ2-5; cdr3_nt: TGTGCCAGCAGCCAAGAGACCCAGTACTTC; cdr3_aa: CASSQETQYF
v_call: TRBV3-1/TRBV3-2; d_call: NA; clone_size: NA; j_call: TRBJ2-5; cdr3_nt: TGTGCCAGCAGCCGACGAATAGAGACCCAGTACTTC; cdr3_aa: CASSRRIETQYF